The 2 T cell receptor beta chains listed next were all sequenced from one sample in a study of shared clonotypes between healthy human individuals. TCRdb's table, derived via immunoSEQ multiplex PCR, lists solely in-frame clones and lacks some. The table lists about 1.1 million clones, about 84% of them singletons, with about 0.52% in the top ten. Sequenced input: memory CD4+ T cells from PBMCs. Subset denoted: CD45RA-negative fraction. These receptors originate from a man younger than 35 in good health. Some clones in this sample may be carry-over from other donors' samples.

This chain joins TRBV12-5 and TRBJ2-1; possible D gene TRBD1, 5 bases. The length of the CDR3 is 12 residues. Trimming stripped 5 bases from V and 6 bases from J, with 8 bases between. Germline V lookup: CDR1 LGHNT, CDR2 FRNRAP. CDR3 sequence: CASGIDSNEQFF. The DNA of the CDR3 is TGTGCTAGTGGTATAGACAGCAATGAGCAGTTCTTC.

This chain links TRBV5-4 with TRBJ2-3; maybe TRBD1 (6 bases). V shed 4 bases and J shed 5 bases, with 14 bases lying between them. From germline, CDR1 is SGHNT and CDR2 YYREEE (reference sequence). This CDR3 spans 14 amino acids. The CDR3 loop is CASSQRTEGDTQYF. As DNA, the CDR3 is TGTGCCAGCAGCCAGAGGACAGAGGGAGATACGCAGTATTTT.